Each of the 28 T cell receptor beta chains below was sequenced from the same sample in a study of shared clonotypes between healthy human individuals. Profiled with immunoSEQ multiplex PCR; TCRdb holds only in-frame clones, not every one. The sample holds 2,100,000 or so clones, more than 90% seen once. Sequenced sample: naive CD4+ T cells sorted from blood. Subset meaning: CD45RA+ positively selected. These receptors all come from a man aged 18-30 years in good health.

V gene TRBV18 combines with J gene TRBJ2-5; TRBD1 might be the D (5 bases). The length of the CDR3 is 14 residues. V was cut by 4 bases and J by 1 base, with 10 bases left in between. CDR1 KGHSH and CDR2 LQKENI come from the germline V gene. The chain's CDR3 is CASSRQGVQETQYF. The CDR3 coding sequence is TGTGCCAGCTCACGCCAGGGTGTCCAAGAGACCCAGTACTTC.

The chain recombines TRBV4-3 with TRBJ2-1; the match to TRBD2 covers 10 bases. The CDR3 sequence is 16 residues long. Germline CDR1 and CDR2: LGHNA and YSLEER. V lost 1 base to trimming and J lost 7 bases; unmatched junction nucleotides: 7. This chain's CDR3 is CASSQVSASGRNEQFF. CDR3 coding DNA: TGCGCCAGCAGCCAAGTATCGGCTAGCGGGAGAAATGAGCAGTTCTTC.

The CDR3 region has the DNA TGTGCCAGCTCACCACCACTAGGGACAGGGGAGAACAATGAGCAGTTCTTC. Translation gives CASSPPLGTGENNEQFF. The chain couples TRBV18 to TRBJ2-1, with 10 bases matching TRBD1. V gave up 0 bases and J gave up 5 bases; unmatched junction bases: 7. CDR1 and CDR2 (germline): KGHSH, LQKENI. The CDR3 sequence is 17 residues long.

This chain uses TRBV6-6 with TRBJ1-2, with unresolved D. Per the germline V gene, CDR1 is MNHNY and CDR2 is SVGAGI (reference sequence). CDR3 length: 15 residues. V shed 2 bases and J shed 0 bases, with 10 bases lying between them. This CDR3 is CASSYTQGTNYGYTF. Written as DNA, the CDR3 is TGTGCCAGCAGTTACACCCAAGGGACTAACTATGGCTACACCTTC.

With respect to this clone: Relative to the germline gene, one junction end is altered; a read error may explain this. The CDR3 DNA sequence: TGTGCCAGCAGAGAAGGCCTAACCCTAGCGAACACCGGGGAGCTGTTTTTT. Translation gives CASREGLTLANTGELFF. V usage is TRBV6-1 and J usage is TRBJ2-2; D ambiguous. This CDR3 comprises 17 residues. CDR1 and CDR2 from the germline V gene are MNHNS and SASEGT.

The chain uses TRBV5-5 and TRBJ2-7; D not resolved. CDR1 SGHKS and CDR2 YYEKEE come from the germline V gene (reference sequence). Trimming left V 1 base short and J 7 bases short, with 12 bases between. CDR3 length: 13 amino acids. The CDR3 DNA follows: TGTGCCAGCAGCTTGTCGCCAGGTCTAGAGCAGTACTTC. Its translation is CASSLSPGLEQYF.

This rearrangement joins TRBV27 to TRBJ1-6; TRBD1 agrees at 7 bases. V was clipped by 6 bases and J by 7 bases; unmatched bases: 12. The germline V gene encodes CDR1 MNHEY and CDR2 SMNVEV (reference sequence). The CDR3 runs 16 residues. CDR3 DNA sequence: TGTGCCAGCAGCCCAGCTCGGGGACAGCAGAATTCACCCCTCCACTTT. Residues: CASSPARGQQNSPLHF.

The gene calls are TRBV27 and TRBJ2-7; 13 nucleotides match TRBD2. The V and J ends lost 2 bases and 3 bases, in that order; junction bases with no gene match: 13. In germline, CDR1 is MNHEY, CDR2 SMNVEV (reference sequence). This CDR3 has 19 amino acids. The CDR3 loop reads CASSLVSGTSGITGYEQYF. CDR3 nucleotide sequence: TGTGCCAGCAGTTTAGTTTCCGGGACTAGCGGGATAACAGGCTACGAGCAGTACTTC.

This chain's CDR3 is CATSRDRTGGASGNTIYF. CDR3 nucleotides: TGTGCCACCAGCAGAGATAGGACAGGGGGCGCCTCTGGAAACACCATATATTTT. The chain is built from TRBV15 and TRBJ1-3; 11 positions match TRBD1. Germline loops: CDR1 LNHNV, CDR2 YYDKDF (reference sequence). With V trimmed by 0 bases and J by 0 bases, 4 bases remained unmatched. CDR3 length equals 18 residues.

This clone was detected once. J is TRBJ2-3 and V is TRBV9; 7 bases fit TRBD1. This CDR3 is 15 amino acids long. Trimming at V came to 4 bases and at J to 2 bases, leaving 7 bases not matched to a gene. Germline-derived CDR1 and CDR2 are SGDLS and YYNGEE. This CDR3 is CASSLDRVLTDTQYF. CDR3 bases: TGTGCCAGCAGCCTAGACAGGGTTCTCACAGATACGCAGTATTTT.

This chain uses TRBV6-1 with TRBJ2-3, with D possibly matching TRBD1 (6 bases). This CDR3 is built from 15 residues. Germline CDR1 MNHNS, CDR2 SASEGT. Trimming left V 7 bases short and J 4 bases short, with 18 bases between. The CDR3 DNA reads TGTGCCAGCAAGGAGAACCCAGGGGCTCCAGATACGCAGTATTTT. As protein: CASKENPGAPDTQYF.

The table lists this clone with a few counts. In DNA, the CDR3 is TGTGCCTGGAATGGCAGGAGGGACACTGAAGCTTTCTTT. Translation: CAWNGRRDTEAFF. This chain connects TRBV30 to TRBJ1-1, with D uncertain. Germline V gene lookup returns CDR1 GTSNPN and CDR2 SVGIG (reference sequence). V shed 4 bases and J shed 3 bases, with 12 bases lying between them. This CDR3 region has 13 residues.

This chain uses TRBV21-1 with TRBJ1-1; no check of the table's D call, TRBD1, against the DNA was made. TRBV21-1 is a recognized pseudogene. The CDR3 is 14 amino acids. DNA of the CDR3: TGTGCCAGCAGCACGAACAGGGAGAACACTGAAGCTTTCTTT. Its protein is CASSTNRENTEAFF.

The chain is built from TRBV7-9 and TRBJ2-7, with D unresolved. Germline V gives CDR1 SEHNR, CDR2 FQNEAQ (reference sequence). V lost 1 base and J lost 3, with 10 bases in between. The CDR3 spans 14 residues. CDR3 sequence reads: CASSLVRQNYEQYF. CDR3 coding DNA: TGTGCCAGCAGCTTAGTAAGGCAGAACTACGAGCAGTACTTC.

This chain links TRBV6-1 with TRBJ2-1; TRBD1 matches 7 bases. The CDR3 totals 14 residues. Germline CDR1 reads MNHNS; CDR2 reads SASEGT. With V trimmed by 2 bases and J by 6 bases, 4 bases remained unmatched. In DNA form, the CDR3 reads TGTGCCAGCAGTGAACGGTCAGGGGGCAATGAGCAGTTCTTC. It codes for CASSERSGGNEQFF.

This clone was seen once. This sequence joins TRBV23-1 and TRBJ2-1, with D perhaps matching TRBD1 (5 bases). TRBV23-1 is noted as an ORF with a role that remains uncertain. The V end was cut by 1 base, the J end by 5 bases, with 30 bases between. The CDR3 extends over 21 amino acids. The CDR3 reads CASSQWDMSTAPWNRDNEQFF. Written as DNA, the CDR3 is TGCGCCAGCAGTCAATGGGATATGTCGACAGCCCCATGGAACCGAGACAATGAGCAGTTCTTC.

The chain recombines TRBV7-9 with TRBJ2-4; D is ambiguous. With 2 bases removed from V and 9 bases from J, the gap between germline ends came to 14 bases. The CDR3 covers 14 residues. The germline CDR1 and CDR2 sequences are SEHNR and FQNEAQ (reference sequence). This CDR3 reads CASSLSVGIGIQYF. For the CDR3, the DNA is TGTGCCAGCAGCTTAAGTGTAGGTATCGGCATTCAGTACTTC.

The chain is built from TRBV25-1 and TRBJ2-7; 11 bases are shared with TRBD2. The V and J ends lost 1 base and 4 bases, in that order; junction bases with no gene match: 3. The CDR3 length is 15 residues. The germline gives CDR1 MGHDK, CDR2 SYGVNS. The CDR3 coding sequence is TGTGCCAGCAGTGAATCCCTAGCGGGAGGTTACGAGCAGTACTTC. Translation gives CASSESLAGGYEQYF.

There are many counts of this clone. The gene calls are TRBV7-9 and TRBJ2-7; D is undetermined. The length of the CDR3 is 14 residues. In germline, CDR1 is SEHNR, CDR2 FQNEAQ (reference sequence). The V gene lost 3 bases and the J gene lost 3 bases, with 12 bases spanning the gap. CDR3 amino acids: CASSFEAFGYEQYF. The CDR3 DNA follows: TGTGCCAGCAGCTTTGAAGCCTTCGGCTACGAGCAGTACTTC.

The chain recombines TRBV7-6 with TRBJ2-7, with D possibly TRBD2 on 5 matching bases. This CDR3 spans 12 amino acids. V was shortened by 7 bases and J by 3 bases, with 10 bases between the two germline ends. Germline V gene sequence: CDR1 SGHVS, CDR2 FNYEAQ. DNA for the CDR3: TGTGCCAGCACCGGCGCGGGCTACGAGCAGTACTTC. Translated, it gives CASTGAGYEQYF.

The chain recombines TRBV4-1 with TRBJ2-3, with 8 bases identical to TRBD2. The V and J ends lost 5 bases and 4 bases, in that order; junction bases with no gene match: 17. In germline, CDR1 is MGHRA, CDR2 YSYEKL. This CDR3 comprises 18 residues. CDR3 sequence: CASSSEHIAGRGPDTQYF. In DNA form, the CDR3 reads TGCGCCAGCAGCTCAGAACACATAGCGGGAAGGGGTCCAGATACGCAGTATTTT.

The gene calls are TRBV11-3 and TRBJ2-1; 10 bases map to TRBD2. With V trimmed by 5 bases and J by 7 bases, 8 bases remained unmatched. Germline V CDR1 and CDR2: SGHNT, YENEEA. This CDR3 has 15 amino acids. CDR3 residues: CASSLTSGMGNEQFF. The CDR3 nucleotides read TGTGCCAGCAGCCTAACTAGCGGGATGGGTAATGAGCAGTTCTTC.

CDR3 DNA sequence: TGTGCCAGCAGATCCCTCGCAGGGGGCGGAGGCACAGATACGCAGTATTTT. Its protein product is CASRSLAGGGGTDTQYF. The chain couples TRBV7-9 to TRBJ2-3; 8 nucleotides line up with TRBD1. This CDR3 comprises 17 residues. The V gene's germline CDR1 is SEHNR and CDR2 FQNEAQ (reference sequence). The junction had 12 bases not matched to a gene; V was cut back by 6 bases and J by 1 base.

V gene TRBV6-6 combines with J gene TRBJ1-3; D is undetermined. Trimming shortened V by 7 bases and J by 4 bases, and 2 bases separated the two germline ends. CDR3 length equals 10 residues. Germline V gene data show CDR1 as MNHNY and CDR2 as SVGAGI (reference sequence). CDR3 sequence: CASTGNTIYF. CDR3 DNA sequence: TGTGCCAGCACCGGAAACACCATATATTTT.

V gene TRBV6-5 combines with J gene TRBJ2-7, with D perhaps TRBD2 (6 bases). The germline V and J ends were trimmed by 6 bases and 7 bases, with 13 bases remaining between them. CDR3 length equals 12 residues. The germline gives CDR1 MNHEY, CDR2 SVGAGI. The DNA of the CDR3 is TGTGCCAGCAGCAGATCCGGACTAGAGCAGTACTTC. Its protein is CASSRSGLEQYF.

V is TRBV29-1 and J is TRBJ1-1; TRBD1 matches at 7 bases. The junction had 5 bases not matched to a gene; V was cut back by 6 bases and J by 1 base. CDR1 and CDR2 (germline): SQVTM, ANQGSEA. The CDR3 length is 13 residues. The chain's CDR3 is CSVYRDRNTEAFF. CDR3 DNA: TGCAGCGTGTACCGGGACAGGAACACTGAAGCTTTCTTT.

Comments on this clone: Other DNA sequences in the sample encode the same CDR3. The genes are TRBV27 and TRBJ1-6; the D is unclear. The CDR3 sequence is 12 residues long. Deletions cut 5 bases from V and 5 bases from J, with 4 bases between. The germline V gene encodes CDR1 MNHEY and CDR2 SMNVEV (reference sequence). CDR3 loop: CASSKNNSPLHF. For the CDR3, the DNA is TGTGCCAGCAGTAAAAATAATTCACCCCTCCACTTT.

The chain links TRBV10-3 to TRBJ2-7, with unresolved D. Germline CDR1 and CDR2: ENHRY and SYGVKD. Trimming left V 7 bases short and J 2 bases short, with 12 bases between. CDR3 length equals 13 residues. This CDR3 reads CAINVGITYEQYF. In DNA form, the CDR3 reads TGTGCCATCAACGTTGGGATTACCTACGAGCAGTACTTC.